A selection of T cell receptor beta chains follows, all from one sample in a study of PD-1 blockade in classical Hodgkin lymphoma. The table came from immunoSEQ multiplex PCR; TCRdb's copy has only in-frame clones and leaves some out. This table has 4,500 or so clones, 65% to 80% appearing once. The specimen comprised CD8+ T cells from blood, sampled before the fourth cycle of nivolumab. All receptors derive from a human donor with classical Hodgkin lymphoma. The conserved cysteine and the conserved F or W are not part of the CDR3 here. Not all rows give a size; the values are once, few, many and, for expanded clones, a class.

j_call | v_call | clone_size | cdr3_aa
TRBJ1-2 | TRBV9 | few | ASRGGAGGYT
TRBJ2-2 | TRBV5-1 | few | ASSWRGEGTGELF
TRBJ2-5 | TRBV28 | . | ASSLETSGGPVEQY
TRBJ1-5 | TRBV7-9 | . | ASSQDRQPQH
TRBJ2-5 | TRBV5-1 | . | ASSFIYQETQY
TRBJ2-5 | TRBV11-2 | . | ASSSPYQGGGETQY
TRBJ2-1 | TRBV12-5 | . | ASALQGWREQF
TRBJ1-6 | TRBV4-3 | . | ASSQAASPERGPLH
TRBJ1-2 | TRBV4-3 | . | ASSQDPDGDRTYGYT
TRBJ2-3 | TRBV5-1 | . | ASSLAWTALLTDTQY
TRBJ2-6 | TRBV4-1 | . | ASSQQAAGQGSGANVLT
TRBJ1-5 | TRBV2 | few | ASNKGNQPQH
TRBJ1-2 | TRBV7-9 | few | ASSLVSLGYT
TRBJ1-2 | TRBV5-5 | once | ASSLAVGAGYGYT
TRBJ1-2 | TRBV19 | once | ASSPGTGGSGGGYT
TRBJ2-3 | TRBV4-3 | few | ASSQDDPGTITDTQY
TRBJ2-3 | TRBV7-9 | few | ASSLERVSTDTQY